Given below is one T cell receptor beta chain in context. CDR1 and CDR2 from the germline V gene are MDHEN and SYDVKM. This CDR3 region has 12 residues. With 2 bases removed from V and 11 bases from J, the gap between germline ends came to 10 bases. This sample stems from a study of blood T cell repertoires in COVID-19. For the study at large: COVID-19 samples, acute and convalescent, were from the United States, Italy and Spain. T cells, B-cell-depleted T cells, or PBMCs supplied cDNA or gDNA.

In the authors' methods: It was from reference gene primer amplification that nucleated cell counts were estimated. The method was immunoSEQ multiplex PCR; TCRdb's version includes in-frame clones alone and lacks a portion of them. Clone size and the V and J calls come from that table; the DNA yielded D and trimming. The sample lists some 240,000 clones, 84% occurring once. This TCR came from a woman aged 40-49 years who had recovered from COVID-19. The rearrangement uses TRBV28 and TRBJ1-5, with a possible D match to TRBD1 (5 bases). Input material: peripheral blood. The CDR3 nucleotides read TGTGCCAGCAGTTTACAAACCAGGGCCCAGCATTTT. This codes for CASSLQTRAQHF.